A single sample gave rise to the 29 T cell receptor beta chains below, sequenced in a study of neurological immune-mediated disorders. A single record per CDR3 protein comes from TCRdb applying MiXCR to the 5' RACE reads. The sample includes about 31,000 distinct CDR3 sequences, over 3.5% of them seen just once. Sequencing input: CD4+ T cells from blood. These receptors were collected from a woman in her 40s in good health.

In its sample, this clonotype was seen many times. The J gene is TRBJ2-7, the V gene TRBV29-1; D uncertain. This CDR3 comprises 12 residues. Germline-derived CDR1 and CDR2 are SQVTM and ANQGSEA. With 4 bases removed from V and 4 bases from J, the gap between germline ends came to 11 bases. In DNA, the CDR3 is TGCAGCGTTGTGTCTGCCGGATACGAGCAGTACTTC. Translated: CSVVSAGYEQYF.

This clonotype was observed at least ten times. The chain couples TRBV7-2 to TRBJ1-4, with D uncertain. Trimming removed 0 bases at V and 4 bases at J, with 9 bases between. CDR3 length equals 15 residues. CDR1 and CDR2 (germline): SGHTA, FQGNSA. In nucleotides, the CDR3 is TGTGCCAGCAGCTTAGCCCAAACCGGTAATGAAAAACTGTTTTTT. This gives the protein CASSLAQTGNEKLFF.

This clonotype was seen many times. V usage is TRBV2 and J usage is TRBJ1-2, with unresolved D. Trimming removed 6 bases at V and 2 bases at J, with 10 bases between. The CDR3 extends over 13 amino acids. Germline CDR1 reads SNHLY; CDR2 reads FYNNEI. The CDR3 sequence is CASRLGSNYGYTF. In DNA, the CDR3 is TGTGCCAGCAGGTTGGGATCCAACTATGGCTACACCTTC.

This clonotype came up many times. The chain is built from TRBV5-1 and TRBJ2-2; D is possibly TRBD2 (6 bases). This CDR3 is 14 amino acids long. Germline CDR1 SGHRS, CDR2 YFSETQ. Trimming cost V 4 bases and J 5 bases, with 12 bases left between them. CDR3 in amino acids: CASSPSGGTGELFF. CDR3 in DNA: TGCGCCAGCAGCCCCTCCGGGGGTACCGGGGAGCTGTTTTTT.

V usage is TRBV12-3 or TRBV12-4 and J usage is TRBJ2-6; D gene uncertain. The CDR3 spans 18 residues. Between the trimmed V and J ends, which lost 5 bases and 0 bases, there was a span of 17 bases. CDR3 sequence reads: CASSLGWQPSSGANVLTF. The CDR3 DNA reads TGTGCCAGCAGTCTGGGATGGCAGCCCAGCTCTGGGGCCAACGTCCTGACTTTC.

Ten or more counts support this clonotype. The rearrangement joins TRBV25-1 to TRBJ2-3, with 8 bases that match TRBD1. This CDR3 is 18 amino acids long. Trimming cost V 1 base and J 3 bases; bases outside gene matches: 12. Germline CDR1 reads MGHDK; CDR2 reads SYGVNS. CDR3 sequence: CASSESSGRTGMTDTQYF. Here the CDR3 DNA reads TGTGCCAGCAGTGAATCCTCCGGCCGGACAGGGATGACAGATACGCAGTATTTT.

This clonotype came up many times. V and J are TRBV5-6 and TRBJ2-1; D is unclear. Germline CDR1 SGHDT, CDR2 YYEEEE. There are 13 residues in the CDR3. The ends were cut back, 1 base at V and 12 bases at J, with 14 bases in the middle. This CDR3 reads CASSLSEGRVQFF. CDR3 nucleotides: TGTGCCAGCAGCTTGTCCGAAGGTAGAGTGCAGTTCTTC.

This clonotype was observed many times. The chain has TRBV7-9 and TRBJ2-5; a weak D match, TRBD1 (6 bases). Germline-derived CDR1 and CDR2 are SEHNR and FQNEAQ (reference sequence). This CDR3 has 14 amino acids. V lost 5 bases and J lost 1, with 11 bases in between. CDR3 region: CASSRDRSQETQYF. In DNA, the CDR3 is TGTGCCAGCAGCCGAGACAGGAGCCAAGAGACCCAGTACTTC.

At least ten counts were recorded for this clonotype. This sequence joins TRBV20-1 and TRBJ1-2, with 7 bases fitting TRBD1. The germline gives CDR1 DFQATT, CDR2 SNEGSKA (reference sequence). This CDR3 is 15 amino acids long. After removal of 3 bases from V and 8 bases from J, the junction contained 15 bases not matched to a gene. The CDR3 here is CSASATSTGVRGYTF. DNA of the CDR3: TGCAGTGCTAGCGCCACCTCCACAGGGGTAAGGGGCTACACCTTC.

In its sample, this clonotype was seen many times. This chain uses TRBV7-9 with TRBJ1-5; no reliable D call. CDR1 and CDR2 from the germline V gene are SEHNR and FQNEAQ (reference sequence). Trimming removed 1 base at V and 0 bases at J, with 4 bases between. The CDR3 has 14 amino acids. As DNA, the CDR3 is TGTGCCAGCAGCTTAGGGAATAGCAATCAGCCCCAGCATTTT. Encoded protein: CASSLGNSNQPQHF.

This clonotype has at least ten counts. This chain links TRBV12-3 or TRBV12-4 with TRBJ2-2, with 12 bases matching TRBD1. The CDR3 runs to 15 residues. The trim removed 5 bases at V and 7 bases at J, leaving 5 bases unmatched. Here the CDR3 DNA reads TGTGCCAGCAGTATGGGACAGGGGGCCTTCGGGGAGCTGTTTTTT. Amino acids: CASSMGQGAFGELFF.

Ten or more counts support this clonotype. CDR3 sequence: CSARGTGREPQHF. Written as DNA, the CDR3 is TGCAGTGCTAGGGGGACAGGGAGAGAGCCCCAGCATTTT. The genes are TRBV20-1 and TRBJ1-5; 9 nucleotides match TRBD1. Germline CDR1 DFQATT, CDR2 SNEGSKA (reference sequence). The V and J ends lost 3 bases and 8 bases, in that order; junction bases with no gene match: 5. The CDR3 is 13 amino acids.

This clonotype was found many times. The CDR3 loop reads CASSLAGDEQFF. In nucleotides, the CDR3 is TGCGCCAGCAGCTTGGCCGGGGATGAGCAGTTCTTC. The chain combines TRBV5-1 with TRBJ2-1, with D possibly matching TRBD2 (5 bases). V was shortened by 0 bases and J by 8 bases, with 6 bases between the two germline ends. The CDR3 contains 12 residues. Germline V gives CDR1 SGHRS, CDR2 YFSETQ.

This clonotype has ten or more counts. The rearrangement uses TRBV28 and TRBJ2-7, with D tentatively TRBD2 (6 bases). CDR1 and CDR2 (germline): MDHEN, SYDVKM. V shed 9 bases and J shed 5 bases, with 23 bases lying between them. The CDR3 has 15 amino acids. CDR3 region: CASSHLGGGENEQYF. CDR3 DNA sequence: TGTGCCAGTTCACACCTAGGAGGCGGGGAGAACGAGCAGTACTTC. Supplemented by reference TRBV28 and TRBJ2-7, the full variable domain reads DVKVTQSSRYLVKRTGEKVFLECVQDMDHENMFWYRQDPGLGLRLIYFSYDVKMKEKGDIPEGYSVSREKKERFSLILESASTNQTSMYLCASSHLGGGENEQYFGPGTRLTVT.

The table lists this clonotype with many counts. DNA for the CDR3: TGTGCCAGTAAGGTCGGACTAACCGGGGAGCTGTTTTTT. Its protein is CASKVGLTGELFF. This chain uses TRBV19 with TRBJ2-2; D perhaps matches TRBD2 (6 bases). The CDR3 is 13 residues long. Germline loops: CDR1 LNHDA, CDR2 SQIVND (reference sequence). Trimming removed 7 bases at V and 5 bases at J, with 11 bases between. Supplemented by reference TRBV19 and TRBJ2-2, the full variable domain reads DGGITQSPKYLFRKEGQNVTLSCEQNLNHDAMYWYRQDPGQGLRLIYYSQIVNDFQKGDIAEGYSVSREKKESFPLTVTSAQKNPTAFYLCASKVGLTGELFFGEGSRLTVL.

This clonotype was found many times. The V gene is TRBV20-1, the J gene TRBJ1-1; D gene ambiguous. Germline V gives CDR1 DFQATT, CDR2 SNEGSKA (reference sequence). The CDR3 sequence is 13 residues long. With 4 bases removed from V and 5 bases from J, the gap between germline ends came to 14 bases. The CDR3 here is CSANRDSVTEAFF. The CDR3 DNA is TGCAGTGCTAATAGGGATTCGGTTACTGAAGCTTTCTTT.

This clonotype was detected a few times. This chain joins TRBV7-2 and TRBJ2-1; the D is unclear. This CDR3 has 14 residues. Germline V gene sequence: CDR1 SGHTA, CDR2 FQGNSA. Trimming took 4 bases from V and 11 from J, leaving 18 bases between them. For the CDR3, the DNA is TGTGCCAGCAGCTATCAGTCTAGTACGGCCAAGCAGTTCTTC. Protein sequence: CASSYQSSTAKQFF.

This clonotype was observed many times. This chain connects TRBV14 to TRBJ1-3; D uncertain. Germline V CDR1 and CDR2: SGHDN, FVKESK. The CDR3 contains 14 residues. V lost 4 bases and J lost 0, with 7 bases in between. Written as DNA, the CDR3 is TGTGCCAGCAGCCGGGTGGGCTCTGGAAACACCATATATTTT. Translation: CASSRVGSGNTIYF. The full variable domain, completed using reference TRBV14 and TRBJ1-3, is EAGVTQFPSHSVIEKGQTVTLRCDPISGHDNLYWYRRVMGKEIKFLLHFVKESKQDESGMPNNRFLAERTGGTYSTLKVQPAELEDSGVYFCASSRVGSGNTIYFGEGSWLTVV.

This clonotype has ten or more counts. The rearrangement links TRBV7-3 to TRBJ1-1; D may be TRBD1 (5 bases). V shed 6 bases and J shed 5 bases, with 13 bases lying between them. Per the germline V gene, CDR1 is SGHTA and CDR2 is FQGTGA. The CDR3 contains 13 residues. CDR3 amino acids: CASRRVGGTEAFF. CDR3 DNA: TGTGCCAGCAGAAGGGTCGGGGGAACTGAAGCTTTCTTT.

V and J are TRBV9 and TRBJ2-2, with D perhaps TRBD1 (5 bases). Trimming left V 0 bases short and J 0 bases short, with 15 bases between. CDR1 SGDLS and CDR2 YYNGEE come from the germline V gene. The CDR3 length is 18 residues. The CDR3 is CASSVVSFRATNTGELFF. CDR3 bases: TGTGCCAGCAGCGTAGTATCCTTCAGGGCTACGAACACCGGGGAGCTGTTTTTT.

This clonotype was recorded many times. The chain uses TRBV2 and TRBJ1-1; D gene uncertain. In germline, CDR1 is SNHLY, CDR2 FYNNEI. Trimming pared 8 bases from V and 1 base from J, leaving 8 bases between. The CDR3 contains 12 residues. The chain's CDR3 is CASRRPNTEAFF. The CDR3 region has the DNA TGTGCCAGCCGGCGACCGAACACTGAAGCTTTCTTT.

This clonotype was seen at least ten times. The chain couples TRBV25-1 to TRBJ2-1; D gene unclear. Germline values: CDR1 MGHDK, CDR2 SYGVNS. This CDR3 is 16 amino acids long. Trimming shortened V by 5 bases and J by 0 bases, and 14 bases separated the two germline ends. CDR3 sequence: CASSPRLLSSYNEQFF. CDR3 coding DNA: TGTGCCAGCAGTCCGAGACTTCTTAGCTCCTACAATGAGCAGTTCTTC. Complete variable domain (other parts from reference TRBV25-1 and TRBJ2-1): EADIYQTPRYLVIGTGKKITLECSQTMGHDKMYWYQQDPGMELHLIHYSYGVNSTEKGDLSSESTVSRIRTEHFPLTLESARPSHTSQYLCASSPRLLSSYNEQFFGPGTRLTVL.

This clonotype was observed at least ten times. The chain recombines TRBV3-1 with TRBJ2-5, with 7 bases aligning to TRBD2. CDR3 size: 14 residues. From germline, CDR1 is LGHDT and CDR2 YNNKEL (reference sequence). The trim removed 4 bases at V and 4 bases at J, leaving 6 bases unmatched. CDR3 nucleotides: TGTGCCAGCAGCCTCGGGAGGTTTGGAGAGACCCAGTACTTC. This gives the protein CASSLGRFGETQYF.

This clonotype came up many times. The chain links TRBV6-5 to TRBJ2-1; TRBD2 agrees at 12 bases. CDR1 and CDR2 from the germline V gene are MNHEY and SVGAGI. V was clipped by 6 bases and J by 0 bases; unmatched bases: 6. The CDR3 sequence is 17 residues long. The CDR3 loop reads CASSPRTSGNSYNEQFF. In DNA form, the CDR3 reads TGTGCCAGCAGCCCCCGGACTAGCGGGAACTCCTACAATGAGCAGTTCTTC.

This clonotype was seen at least ten times. The CDR3 loop reads CASRAGLTEAFF. Here the CDR3 DNA reads TGTGCCAGCAGGGCGGGTCTCACTGAAGCTTTCTTT. The J gene is TRBJ1-1, the V gene TRBV7-8; D call uncertain. The CDR3 loop spans 12 amino acids. Germline assignment: CDR1 SGHVS and CDR2 FQNEAQ. Trimming took 6 bases from V and 4 from J, leaving 9 bases between them. Combining the CDR3 with reference TRBV7-8 and TRBJ1-1 gives the whole variable domain GAGVSQSPRYKVAKRGQDVALRCDPISGHVSLFWYQQALGQGPEFLTYFQNEAQLDKSGLPSDRFFAERPEGSVSTLKIQRTQQEDSAVYLCASRAGLTEAFFGQGTRLTVV.

This clonotype was seen repeatedly, ten times or more. The V and J genes are TRBV20-1 and TRBJ2-2; the D is unclear. This CDR3 has 15 amino acids. Germline V gives CDR1 DFQATT, CDR2 SNEGSKA (reference sequence). With 5 bases removed from V and 0 bases from J, the gap between germline ends came to 13 bases. For the CDR3, the DNA is TGCAGTGCTTCCCTCTACAAGGCGAACACCGGGGAGCTGTTTTTT. The encoded protein is CSASLYKANTGELFF.

This clonotype was detected ten times or more. The chain combines TRBV20-1 with TRBJ1-5; D not certain. In germline, CDR1 is DFQATT, CDR2 SNEGSKA (reference sequence). CDR3 length equals 15 residues. The V gene lost 5 bases and the J gene lost 0 bases, with 14 bases spanning the gap. The CDR3, as DNA: TGCAGTGCTCGTCTAGGAAGGAATAGCAATCAGCCCCAGCATTTT. Residues: CSARLGRNSNQPQHF.

In its sample, this clonotype was seen many times. This chain uses TRBV6-5 with TRBJ2-1; 9 bases map to TRBD1. This CDR3 has 15 amino acids. V shed 5 bases and J 5 bases; nucleotides not matched to a gene: 7. Germline V gene data show CDR1 as MNHEY and CDR2 as SVGAGI. Here the CDR3 reads CASSPRQGVDNEQFF. CDR3 coding DNA: TGTGCCAGCAGTCCGCGACAGGGGGTAGACAATGAGCAGTTCTTC.

This clonotype has a count of ten or more. The chain has TRBV14 and TRBJ2-5, with TRBD2 matching 13 bases. V lost 1 base and J lost 3; bases outside the gene matches: 14. The length of the CDR3 is 20 residues. The V gene's germline CDR1 is SGHDN and CDR2 FVKESK. The CDR3 loop is CASSQGSSWWTSGREETQYF. The CDR3 DNA reads TGTGCCAGCAGCCAAGGGTCATCGTGGTGGACTAGCGGGAGAGAAGAGACCCAGTACTTC.